The subject of this entry is one T cell receptor (beta chain). This CDR3 is 16 amino acids long. Germline V gene lookup returns CDR1 LGHDT and CDR2 YNNKEL (reference sequence). The V end lost 1 base, the J end lost 5 bases, and 15 bases lay between the germline ends. Via MiXCR, TCRdb re-called the RT-PCR reads, giving one row per CDR3 protein. This table has fewer than 800,000 distinct CDR3 sequences, 14% appearing once. The chain uses TRBV3-1 and TRBJ2-1; maybe TRBD2 (5 bases). The sample taken for sequencing was memory CD4+ T cells from blood. This receptor was obtained from a female donor in good health, serving as a healthy control. CDR3 amino acids: CASSQVSETTNNEQFF. DNA of the CDR3: TGTGCCAGCAGCCAAGTTTCGGAGACTACTAACAATGAGCAGTTCTTC.